This TCR beta chain was obtained from a study of T cell responses to AZD1222 COVID-19 vaccine. Whole-study findings and limits: Donors skewed white British and female; clonal diversity was possibly underestimated. Spike-specific TCR depth and breadth grew after two AZD1222 doses. Baseline seropositivity characterized only six AZD1222 recipients.

Clones were read by immunoSEQ multiplex PCR, and TCRdb kept only the in-frame ones, dropping some. The sample has around 150,000 clones, roughly 92% seen once. CDR1 LGHDT and CDR2 YNNKEL come from the germline V gene (reference sequence). V was cut by 0 bases and J by 8 bases, with 11 bases left in between. CDR3 length: 14 residues. In regard to this clone: The antigen remains undetermined.

The clonotype originates from an adult in good health. The sample consisted of peripheral blood, taken on day 0 of AZD1222 vaccination. This sequence joins TRBV3-1 (or the pseudogene TRBV3-2) and TRBJ2-1; no clear D. For the CDR3, the DNA is TGTGCCAGCAGCCAAGACCCGGAATCCCATGAGCAGTTCTTC. It specifies CASSQDPESHEQFF.